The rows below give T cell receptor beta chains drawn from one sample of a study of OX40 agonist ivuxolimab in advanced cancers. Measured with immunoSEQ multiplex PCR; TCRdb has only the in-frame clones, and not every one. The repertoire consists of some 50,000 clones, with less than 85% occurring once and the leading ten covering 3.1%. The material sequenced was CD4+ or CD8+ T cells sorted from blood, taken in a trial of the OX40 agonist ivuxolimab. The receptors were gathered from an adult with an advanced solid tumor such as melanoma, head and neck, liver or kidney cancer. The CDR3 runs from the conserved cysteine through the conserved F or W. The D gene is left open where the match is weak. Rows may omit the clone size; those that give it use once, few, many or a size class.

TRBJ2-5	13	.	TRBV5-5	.	CASFRGTQETQYF	TGTGCCAGCTTTAGGGGGACGCAAGAGACCCAGTACTTC
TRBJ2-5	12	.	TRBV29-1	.	CSVGHGQETQYF	TGCAGCGTTGGGCACGGTCAAGAGACCCAGTACTTC
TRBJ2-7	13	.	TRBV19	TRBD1	CASSFGTGIEQYF	TGTGCCAGTAGTTTTGGGACAGGTATCGAGCAGTACTTC
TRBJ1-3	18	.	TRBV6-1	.	CASSELPRTAISGNTIYF	TGTGCCAGCAGTGAACTCCCCCGGACAGCTATCTCTGGAAACACCATATATTTT
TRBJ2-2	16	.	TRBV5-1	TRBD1	CASSLQGARNSGELFF	TGCGCCAGCAGCTTACAGGGGGCGCGTAACAGCGGGGAGCTGTTTTTT
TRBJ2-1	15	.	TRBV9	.	CASSVDQGGYNEQFF	TGTGCCAGCAGCGTAGATCAAGGGGGTTACAATGAGCAGTTCTTC
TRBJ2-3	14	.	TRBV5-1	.	CASSPMDSTDTQYF	TGCGCCAGCAGCCCAATGGACAGCACAGATACGCAGTATTTT
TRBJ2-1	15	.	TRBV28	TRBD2	CASSLAGGRYNEQFF	TGTGCCAGCAGTCTAGCGGGGGGGCGGTACAATGAGCAGTTCTTC
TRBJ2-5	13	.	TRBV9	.	CASSSGSQETQYF	TGTGCCAGCAGTTCCGGGTCACAAGAGACCCAGTACTTC
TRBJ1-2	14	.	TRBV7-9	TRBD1	CASSLALQGAVYTF	TGTGCCAGCAGCTTAGCGCTACAGGGGGCTGTCTACACCTTC
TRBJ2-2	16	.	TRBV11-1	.	CASSSSTSGPTGELFF	TGTGCCAGCAGCTCGTCAACTTCAGGGCCCACCGGGGAGCTGTTTTTT
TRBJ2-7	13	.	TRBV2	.	CASSGDQFYEQYF	TGTGCCAGCAGTGGAGACCAATTCTACGAGCAGTACTTC
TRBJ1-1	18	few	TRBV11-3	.	CASSPGVGVGTANTEAFF	TGTGCCAGCAGCCCTGGAGTGGGCGTAGGGACGGCGAACACTGAAGCTTTCTTT
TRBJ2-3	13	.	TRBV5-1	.	CASSLDLGDTQYF	TGCGCCAGCAGCTTGGACCTCGGGGATACGCAGTATTTT
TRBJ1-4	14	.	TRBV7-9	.	CASSFTGEAEKLFF	TGTGCCAGCAGCTTTACCGGGGAGGCTGAAAAACTGTTTTTT
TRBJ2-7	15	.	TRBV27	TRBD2	CASRKLAGGSYEQYF	TGTGCCAGCCGGAAACTAGCGGGGGGCTCCTACGAGCAGTACTTC
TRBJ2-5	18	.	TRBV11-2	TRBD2	CASSRLSSGGDYQETQYF	TGTGCCAGCAGCCGTCTAAGTAGCGGGGGGGATTACCAAGAGACCCAGTACTTC
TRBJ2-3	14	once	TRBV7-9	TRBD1	CASSLWTGPDTQYF	TGTGCCAGCAGCTTATGGACAGGCCCAGATACGCAGTATTTT
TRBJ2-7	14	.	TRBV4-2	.	CASSTFGRTYEQYF	TGTGCCAGCAGCACGTTCGGACGGACTTACGAGCAGTACTTC
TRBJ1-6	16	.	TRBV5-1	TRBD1	CASSLEGQGIHSPLHF	TGCGCCAGCAGCTTGGAGGGACAGGGAATTCATTCACCCCTCCACTTT
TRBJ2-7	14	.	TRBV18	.	CASSRDGLSYEQYF	TGTGCCAGCTCAAGGGACGGCCTTTCCTACGAGCAGTACTTC
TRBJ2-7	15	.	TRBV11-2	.	CASSLEGRGVEEQYF	TGTGCCAGCAGCTTAGAGGGTAGGGGGGTTGAAGAGCAGTACTTC
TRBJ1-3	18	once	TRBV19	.	CASSIDGIGWQSGNTIYF	TGTGCCAGTAGTATAGACGGAATTGGATGGCAGTCTGGAAACACCATATATTTT
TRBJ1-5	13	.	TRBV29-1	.	CSVQSGGNQPQHF	TGCAGCGTCCAAAGCGGGGGGAATCAGCCCCAGCATTTT
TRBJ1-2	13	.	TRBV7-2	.	CASSLIGLEGYTF	TGTGCCAGCAGCTTAATAGGATTGGAGGGCTACACCTTC
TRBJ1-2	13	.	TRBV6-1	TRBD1	CASSENRGRGYTF	TGTGCCAGCAGTGAAAACAGGGGGCGGGGCTACACCTTC
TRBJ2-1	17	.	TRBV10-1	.	CASSERSRGPGQDEQFF	TGCGCCAGCAGTGAGAGATCCCGCGGGCCCGGGCAGGATGAGCAGTTCTTC
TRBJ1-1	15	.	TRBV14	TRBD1	CASSQRTGGSAEAFF	TGTGCCAGCAGCCAGAGGACAGGGGGAAGTGCTGAAGCTTTCTTT
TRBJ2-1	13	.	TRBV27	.	CASSFRGWDEQFF	TGTGCCAGCAGTTTCAGGGGCTGGGATGAGCAGTTCTTC
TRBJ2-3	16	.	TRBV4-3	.	CASSQDLQGVADTQYF	TGCGCCAGCAGCCAAGATCTTCAGGGAGTTGCAGATACGCAGTATTTT
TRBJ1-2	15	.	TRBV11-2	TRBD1	CASRRQGNTNYGYTF	TGTGCCAGCAGAAGACAGGGGAACACTAACTATGGCTACACCTTC
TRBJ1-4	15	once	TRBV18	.	CASSLRRLDNEKLFF	TGTGCCAGCTCACTCCGAAGGCTAGATAATGAAAAACTGTTTTTT
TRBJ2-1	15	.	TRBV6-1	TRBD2	CASSLAGSSYNEQFF	TGTGCCAGCAGCCTAGCGGGGAGCTCCTACAATGAGCAGTTCTTC
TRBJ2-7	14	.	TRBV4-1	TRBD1	CASSPGTGGYEQYF	TGCGCCAGCAGCCCCGGGACAGGGGGCTACGAGCAGTACTTC
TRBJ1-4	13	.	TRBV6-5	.	CASQRTPKEKLFF	TGTGCCAGCCAACGGACCCCGAAGGAAAAACTGTTTTTT
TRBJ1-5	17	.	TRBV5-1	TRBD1	CASFDYRGHMSNQPQHF	TGCGCCAGCTTTGATTACAGGGGGCATATGAGCAATCAGCCCCAGCATTTT
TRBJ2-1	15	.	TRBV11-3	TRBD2	CASSPHLAGVGQQFF	TGTGCCAGCAGCCCCCATCTAGCGGGGGTTGGACAGCAGTTCTTC